This paragraph covers one T cell receptor beta chain sequence. Its antigen is not known. The data were obtained in a study of CXCR3-negative and CXCR3-positive naive CD8 T cells. The study, taken as a whole, reports: Relative to CXCR3-negative naive cells, CXCR3-positive naive cells had more hydrophobic TRB CDR3s.

Each TRB cDNA library was prepared by 5' RACE (with UMI labels). TCRdb reprocessed the 5' RACE reads and stores each CDR3 protein as one record, lacking DNA. The listing records under 90,000 distinct CDR3 sequences. Per the germline V gene, CDR1 is LGHDT and CDR2 is YNNKEL (reference sequence). The CDR3 sequence is 14 residues long. The receptor comes from a human donor in good health. Some clones in this sample may be carry-over from other donors' samples. The chain recombines TRBV3-1 with TRBJ2-5; absent DNA, TCRdb's TRBD1 call cannot be checked. Sample: naive CXCR3+ CD8+ T cells from blood. As for subset: CD45RO-CCR7+CD27+CD95- naive CD8+ T cells expressing CXCR3 (TNR3+). The CDR3 loop reads CASSQEGGEKTQYF.